The present entry profiles one TCR beta chain with its context. The data were taken from a study of neoadjuvant anti-PD-1 for oral cavity cancer. Study-level background: Around day 43, patients without progression received a fourth nivolumab dose before surgery.

Tumor libraries mostly used 4.5 to 5.5 ug genomic DNA, two replicates each. Data came from immunoSEQ multiplex PCR; TCRdb stores just in-frame clones and leaves some out. The sample includes 12,000 or so clones, 60% to 80% of them seen just once. Germline assignment: CDR1 SGHKS and CDR2 YYEKEE (reference sequence). The CDR3 length is 14 residues. Trimming shortened V by 0 bases and J by 7 bases, and 10 bases separated the two germline ends. The chain employs TRBV5-5 and TRBJ2-2; a possible D gene is TRBD2 (5 bases). This specimen consisted of tumor tissue, obtained before nivolumab (anti-PD-1) treatment. This TCR derives from a person aged 35-79 years with oral cavity squamous cell carcinoma. The donor label of this sample is uncertain. This CDR3 reads CASSLAVGSGELFF. CDR3 in DNA: TGTGCCAGCAGCTTGGCCGTGGGGAGCGGGGAGCTGTTTTTT.